The 17 T cell receptor beta chains in this list originate from one sample, sequenced in a study of cytotoxic CD8 clonotypes in ibrutinib-treated CLL. Measured with immunoSEQ multiplex PCR; TCRdb has only the in-frame clones, and not every one. The table records over 200,000 clones, roughly three quarters of them present only once. The specimen comprised PBMCs, sampled after 12 months of ibrutinib treatment. All receptors derive from a human donor with chronic lymphocytic leukemia.

This clone came up many times. This sequence joins TRBV6-1 and TRBJ2-2; 13 bases align to TRBD2. The length of the CDR3 is 16 residues. CDR1 is MNHNS, CDR2 SASEGT, per germline. Trimming removed 4 bases from V and 1 base from J; junction bases left unmatched: 0. CDR3 in amino acids: CASSGLAGGNTGELFF. CDR3 nucleotide sequence: TGTGCCAGCAGTGGACTAGCGGGGGGGAACACCGGGGAGCTGTTTTTT.

The chain recombines TRBV5-1 with TRBJ1-3, with D unclear. The V gene lost 1 base and the J gene lost 6 bases, with 17 bases spanning the gap. Germline-derived CDR1 and CDR2 are SGHRS and YFSETQ. This CDR3 has 16 amino acids. The CDR3 is CASSLPVGGNQNTIYF. The CDR3 nucleotides read TGCGCCAGCAGCTTGCCGGTGGGAGGGAATCAAAACACCATATATTTT.

CDR3 in DNA: TGCGCCAGCAGCTTGACTACAGGGAGGGTCGGGGAGACCCAGTACTTC. Translated: CASSLTTGRVGETQYF. The V gene is TRBV5-1, the J gene TRBJ2-5, with D possibly being TRBD2 (7 bases). V was shortened by 1 base and J by 5 bases, with 18 bases between the two germline ends. Looked up from germline, CDR1 is SGHRS and CDR2 is YFSETQ. The CDR3 has 16 amino acids.

The chain employs TRBV27 and TRBJ1-2; TRBD1 aligns across 7 bases. J gave up 2 bases and V 8 bases, and 8 bases lay outside the gene matches. The CDR3 runs to 14 residues. Germline loops: CDR1 MNHEY, CDR2 SMNVEV (reference sequence). The CDR3 protein is CASRSSGGNYGYTF. CDR3 bases: TGTGCCAGCCGATCATCAGGGGGAAACTATGGCTACACCTTC.

The chain links TRBV28 to TRBJ2-6; no reliable D call. This CDR3 is 16 amino acids long. From germline, CDR1 is MDHEN and CDR2 SYDVKM. The V end was cut by 2 bases, the J end by 2 bases, with 10 bases between. CDR3 residues: CASSLGMATGANVLTF. For the CDR3, the DNA is TGTGCCAGCAGTTTAGGCATGGCTACTGGGGCCAACGTCCTGACTTTC.

V usage is TRBV14 and J usage is TRBJ1-4, with TRBD1 matching 8 bases. The CDR3 is 16 amino acids. Looked up from germline, CDR1 is SGHDN and CDR2 is FVKESK. J lost 8 bases, V lost 3 bases, and 11 bases had no gene match. CDR3 coding DNA: TGTGCCAGCAGCCAGGAGCCTACAGGGGGAGACGAAAAACTGTTTTTT. Translation gives CASSQEPTGGDEKLFF.

The chain couples TRBV6-6 to TRBJ2-2; D remains unclear. The CDR3 totals 11 residues. Germline CDR1 MNHNY, CDR2 SVGAGI (reference sequence). The V end lost 10 bases, the J end lost 7 bases, and 10 bases lay between the germline ends. As DNA, the CDR3 is TGTGCCATACAAATGAACGGGGAGCTGTTTTTT. It encodes CAIQMNGELFF.

The rearrangement links TRBV5-6 to TRBJ2-7, with 7 bases lining up with TRBD2. V trimming: 0 bases; J trimming: 3 bases; junction bases outside the gene matches: 9. The germline V gene has CDR1 SGHDT and CDR2 YYEEEE. The CDR3 runs to 16 residues. CDR3 sequence: CASSLEWLAEDYEQYF. In nucleotides, the CDR3 is TGTGCCAGCAGCTTGGAGTGGCTAGCGGAGGACTACGAGCAGTACTTC.

The genes are TRBV5-1 and TRBJ2-2, with TRBD2 matching 13 bases. CDR1 SGHRS and CDR2 YFSETQ come from the germline V gene. There are 15 residues in the CDR3. V gave up 7 bases and J gave up 8 bases; unmatched junction bases: 8. CDR3 sequence reads: CASRPPGLAGGELFF. CDR3 nucleotides: TGCGCCAGCCGCCCCCCGGGACTAGCGGGGGGGGAGCTGTTTTTT. The full variable domain, completed using reference TRBV5-1 and TRBJ2-2, is KAGVTQTPRYLIKTRGQQVTLSCSPISGHRSVSWYQQTPGQGLQFLFEYFSETQRNKGNFPGRFSGRQFSNSRSEMNVSTLELGDSALYLCASRPPGLAGGELFFGEGSRLTVL.

This clone was recorded once. CDR3 DNA sequence: TGTGCCAGCAGTGACGAGCCGAGCCTATCGCCCCAGCATTTT. Translating gives CASSDEPSLSPQHF. The genes are TRBV2 and TRBJ1-5; no clear D gene. The CDR3 is made up of 14 amino acids. Germline CDR1 and CDR2: SNHLY and FYNNEI. V lost 3 bases, J lost 9 bases, and 15 bases lay in between.

CDR3 DNA: TGTGCCATCGGCAAGGGAGGGTCGGGATACAATGAGCAGTTCTTC. The encoded protein is CAIGKGGSGYNEQFF. The chain uses TRBV7-9 and TRBJ2-1, with 7 bases aligning to TRBD2. The length of the CDR3 is 15 residues. CDR1 and CDR2 (germline): SEHNR, FQNEAQ (reference sequence). The junction had 13 bases not matched to a gene; V was cut back by 10 bases and J by 4 bases.

This chain connects TRBV21-1 to TRBJ1-2. TRBV21-1 is assigned pseudogene status. The CDR3 extends over 16 amino acids. For the CDR3, the DNA is TGTGCCAGCAGCAAAGTGCCGGAGCGGCCTAACTATGGCTACACCTTC. Protein product: CASSKVPERPNYGYTF.

The J gene is TRBJ2-3, the V gene TRBV5-1; 10 bases align to TRBD2. Germline V lookup: CDR1 SGHRS, CDR2 YFSETQ. V shed 4 bases and J 4 bases; nucleotides not matched to a gene: 3. CDR3 size: 14 residues. This chain's CDR3 is CASSLAGVPDTQYF. The CDR3 DNA reads as TGCGCCAGCAGCCTAGCGGGAGTCCCAGATACGCAGTATTTT.

The chain is built from TRBV5-4 and TRBJ2-3, with D perhaps being TRBD1 or TRBD2 (5 bases each). V dropped 0 bases and J dropped 0 bases, with 11 bases sitting between them. Germline V gene lookup returns CDR1 SGHNT and CDR2 YYREEE (reference sequence). The CDR3 covers 16 residues. CDR3 loop: CASSLAGASSTDTQYF. The CDR3, as DNA: TGTGCCAGCAGCTTGGCCGGGGCCTCTAGCACAGATACGCAGTATTTT.

V usage is TRBV6-5 and J usage is TRBJ1-2; no definite D call. CDR1 is MNHEY and CDR2 is SVGAGI in the germline V gene. Trimming took 3 bases from V and 4 from J, leaving 12 bases between them. The CDR3 totals 14 residues. For the CDR3, the DNA is TGTGCCAGCAGTTATGACGAGATGGCCTATGGCTACACCTTC. It specifies CASSYDEMAYGYTF.

V gene TRBV28 combines with J gene TRBJ2-1, with TRBD1 identical over 7 bases. Trimming at V came to 9 bases and at J to 2 bases, leaving 10 bases not matched to a gene. From germline, CDR1 is MDHEN and CDR2 SYDVKM. This CDR3 has 15 amino acids. This CDR3 reads CASLPGQLTYNEQFF. The CDR3 coding sequence is TGTGCCAGTCTCCCGGGACAGCTTACCTACAATGAGCAGTTCTTC. Full variable domain (rest looked up from reference TRBV28 and TRBJ2-1): DVKVTQSSRYLVKRTGEKVFLECVQDMDHENMFWYRQDPGLGLRLIYFSYDVKMKEKGDIPEGYSVSREKKERFSLILESASTNQTSMYLCASLPGQLTYNEQFFGPGTRLTVL.

The V and J genes are TRBV15 and TRBJ2-1, with 11 bases that match TRBD2. The ends lost 9 bases at V and 10 bases at J; junction bases unmatched: 8. Germline values: CDR1 LNHNV, CDR2 YYDKDF (reference sequence). The CDR3 runs to 13 residues. CDR3 sequence reads: CATRASGRREQFF. In nucleotides, the CDR3 is TGTGCCACTCGAGCTAGCGGGAGGCGGGAGCAGTTCTTC.